These 6 T cell receptor beta chains share one sample of origin, sequenced in a study of naive and memory T cell subsets. Both TRBC1 and TRBC2 were covered by a beta constant-region primer of two equimolar oligonucleotides. TCRdb processed the UMI-ligation and nested PCR reads anew with MiXCR; each CDR3 protein has one entry. The data show 140,000 to 150,000 distinct CDR3 sequences, with around 15% seen just once and about 0.14% held by the top ten. The sequenced sample consisted of naive CD4+ T cells from blood. The receptors here all came from a human donor in good health.

In its sample, this clonotype was seen a few times. This chain uses TRBV6-2 or TRBV6-3 with TRBJ2-7, with D unresolved. Per germline, CDR1 MNHEY and CDR2 SVGEGT. V dropped 0 bases and J dropped 3 bases, with 6 bases sitting between them. The CDR3 is 13 residues long. CDR3 coding DNA: TGTGCCAGCAGTTACTCCAAGGACTACGAGCAGTACTTC. Translated, it gives CASSYSKDYEQYF.

This rearrangement joins TRBV18 to TRBJ2-2; TRBD2 aligns across 10 bases. Germline loops: CDR1 KGHSH, CDR2 LQKENI. The CDR3 length is 16 residues. The ends lost 6 bases at V and 0 bases at J; junction bases unmatched: 4. The CDR3 DNA sequence: TGTGCCAGCTCTCAACTAGCGGGATCGAACACCGGGGAGCTGTTTTTT. Protein product: CASSQLAGSNTGELFF. The full variable domain, rest sourced from reference TRBV18 and TRBJ2-2, is NAGVMQNPRHLVRRRGQEARLRCSPMKGHSHVYWYRQLPEEGLKFMVYLQKENIIDESGMPKERFSAEFPKEGPSILRIQQVVRGDSAAYFCASSQLAGSNTGELFFGEGSRLTVL.

CDR3 coding DNA: TGCAGTGCTAGGGGGGCTAGCGCCTGTAGCACAGATACGCAGTATTTT. Translation: CSARGASACSTDTQYF. The V call is TRBV20-1, the J call TRBJ2-3, with D perhaps TRBD1 or TRBD2 (6 bases each). The V and J ends lost 3 bases and 0 bases respectively, with 16 bases between them. The CDR3 has 16 residues. CDR1 is DFQATT and CDR2 is SNEGSKA in the germline V gene (reference sequence).

This clonotype was detected ten times or more. V and J are TRBV4-2 and TRBJ2-3, with 8 bases fitting TRBD2. The CDR3 spans 17 residues. In germline, CDR1 is LGHNA, CDR2 YNFKEQ. With 1 base clipped from V and 5 bases from J, the junction kept 11 bases outside the gene matches. The CDR3 nucleotides read TGTGCCAGCAGCCAAGCTCTTAGCGGGACGATTCAAGATACGCAGTATTTT. Translation gives CASSQALSGTIQDTQYF.

The CDR3 nucleotides are TGTGCCAGCAGCGTAGATCTAGCGGGGAGAACCAATGAGCAGTTCTTC. Protein product: CASSVDLAGRTNEQFF. V and J are TRBV9 and TRBJ2-1; 9 bases line up with TRBD2. The V segment lost 0 bases and the J segment 6 bases; nucleotides outside the gene matches: 7. CDR1 SGDLS and CDR2 YYNGEE come from the germline V gene. The length of the CDR3 is 16 residues.

V gene TRBV7-9 combines with J gene TRBJ2-5; D is perhaps TRBD2 (7 bases). Per germline, CDR1 SEHNR and CDR2 FQNEAQ (reference sequence). CDR3 length: 17 amino acids. Trimming stripped 4 bases from V and 5 bases from J, with 23 bases between. The DNA for the CDR3 is TGTGCCAGCAGCTCGAGTGGCCGGGGGGCCCTGGGGGAGACCCAGTACTTC. Protein: CASSSSGRGALGETQYF.